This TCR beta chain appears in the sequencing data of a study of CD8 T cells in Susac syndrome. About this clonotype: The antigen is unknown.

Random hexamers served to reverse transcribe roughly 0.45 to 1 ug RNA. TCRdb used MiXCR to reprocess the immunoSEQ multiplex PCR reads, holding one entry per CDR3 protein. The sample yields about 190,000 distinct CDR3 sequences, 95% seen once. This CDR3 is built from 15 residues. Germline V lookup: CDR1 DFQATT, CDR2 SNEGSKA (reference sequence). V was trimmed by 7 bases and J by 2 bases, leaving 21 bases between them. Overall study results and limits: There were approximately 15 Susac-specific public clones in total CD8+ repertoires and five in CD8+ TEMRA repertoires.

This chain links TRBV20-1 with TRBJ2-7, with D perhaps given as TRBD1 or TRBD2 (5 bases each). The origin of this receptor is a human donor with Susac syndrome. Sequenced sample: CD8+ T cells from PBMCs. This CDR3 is CSVTRAMGVPYEQYF. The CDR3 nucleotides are TGCAGTGTTACTAGAGCCATGGGGGTTCCCTACGAGCAGTACTTC.